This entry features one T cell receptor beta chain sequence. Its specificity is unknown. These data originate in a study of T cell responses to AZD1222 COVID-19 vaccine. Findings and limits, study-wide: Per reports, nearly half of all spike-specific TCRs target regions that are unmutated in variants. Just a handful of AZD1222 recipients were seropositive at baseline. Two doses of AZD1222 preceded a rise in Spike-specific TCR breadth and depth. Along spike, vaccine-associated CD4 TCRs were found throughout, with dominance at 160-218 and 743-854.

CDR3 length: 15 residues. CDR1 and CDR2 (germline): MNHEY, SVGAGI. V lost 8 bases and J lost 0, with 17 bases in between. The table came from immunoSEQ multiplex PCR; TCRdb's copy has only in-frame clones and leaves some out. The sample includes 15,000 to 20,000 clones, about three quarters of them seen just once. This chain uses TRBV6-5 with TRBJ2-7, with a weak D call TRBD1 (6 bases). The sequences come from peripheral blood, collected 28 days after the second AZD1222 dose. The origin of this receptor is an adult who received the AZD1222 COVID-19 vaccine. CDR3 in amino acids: CASQYRDTFSYEQYF. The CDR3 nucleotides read TGTGCCAGCCAATACCGGGACACTTTCTCCTACGAGCAGTACTTC.